Below, 13 T cell receptor beta chains from the same sample are listed, as sequenced in a study of T cell responses to AZD1222 COVID-19 vaccine listed by TCRdb under 2021. Explained via the paper, the time point label denotes: baseline before first vaccination. The library relied on the immunoSEQ multiplex PCR assay. TCRdb provides this immuneACCESS table in a form limited to in-frame rearrangements. Some clones are lacking; in checked studies, under half of them reflect an unresolved V gene, and why the rest are absent is not known. This sample holds about 140,000 clones; about 88% were observed only once. Clones ranked in the top ten supply about 4.8% of the sample. Here the sequenced sample was peripheral blood, taken on day 0 of AZD1222 vaccination. The receptors originated from an adult in good health.

The rearrangement uses TRBV7-9 and TRBJ1-1; weak D call: TRBD1 (5 bases). V lost 2 bases, J lost 8 bases, and 18 bases lay in between. The CDR3 totals 15 residues. In germline, CDR1 is SEHNR, CDR2 FQNEAQ (reference sequence). The CDR3 DNA reads as TGTGCCAGCAGCTTATTGACGGGACGCCCTTTAGAAGCTTTCTTT. Protein: CASSLLTGRPLEAFF.

This rearrangement joins TRBV3-1 (or the pseudogene TRBV3-2) to TRBJ1-2, with D unresolved. V lost 1 base and J lost 8, with 11 bases in between. This CDR3 contains 13 residues. Germline lookup yields CDR1 LGHDT and CDR2 YNNKEL (reference sequence). In DNA form, the CDR3 reads TGTGCCAGCAGCCAAGGGACTGTCGGGGGCTACACCTTC. Amino acid sequence: CASSQGTVGGYTF.

J is TRBJ2-2 and V is TRBV12-3 or TRBV12-4, with unresolved D. V was shortened by 5 bases and J by 6 bases, with 7 bases between the two germline ends. The CDR3 totals 12 residues. CDR3: CASSRAAGELFF. The CDR3, as DNA: TGTGCCAGCAGTAGGGCGGCCGGGGAGCTGTTTTTT.

V and J are TRBV27 and TRBJ1-5; no definite D call. CDR1 and CDR2 from the germline V gene are MNHEY and SMNVEV (reference sequence). The CDR3 length is 14 residues. Deletions cut 2 bases from V and 5 bases from J, with 10 bases between. CDR3 protein: CASSLGRSHQPQHF. The CDR3 DNA reads as TGTGCCAGCAGTTTAGGCAGGTCCCATCAGCCCCAGCATTTT.

This sequence joins TRBV7-9 and TRBJ1-1; D is possibly TRBD1 (6 bases). With 1 base removed from V and 7 bases from J, the gap between germline ends came to 13 bases. The CDR3 length is 14 residues. The germline CDR1 and CDR2 sequences are SEHNR and FQNEAQ (reference sequence). The CDR3 protein is CASSLVYRADEAFF. The CDR3 coding sequence is TGTGCCAGCAGCTTAGTATACAGGGCCGATGAAGCTTTCTTT.

The chain carries TRBV30 and TRBJ2-2, with unresolved D. Germline V lookup: CDR1 GTSNPN, CDR2 SVGIG (reference sequence). There are 15 residues in the CDR3. The V end was cut by 2 bases, the J end by 11 bases, with 21 bases between. The CDR3 here is CAWSPVGGNTGELFF. Written as DNA, the CDR3 is TGTGCCTGGAGTCCCGTGGGCGGTAACACGGGCGAGCTGTTTTTT.

This chain joins TRBV30 and TRBJ1-6; possibly TRBD1 for D (5 bases). Germline CDR1 GTSNPN, CDR2 SVGIG (reference sequence). Trimming cost V 3 bases and J 7 bases, with 13 bases left between them. The CDR3 has 14 residues. CDR3 DNA: TGTGCCTGGAGAAGGCAGGGTGTAAATTCACCCCTCCACTTT. This sequence encodes CAWRRQGVNSPLHF. Full variable domain (rest looked up from reference TRBV30 and TRBJ1-6): SQTIHQWPATLVQPVGSPLSLECTVEGTSNPNLYWYRQAAGRGLQLLFYSVGIGQISSEVPQNLSASRPQDRQFILSSKKLLLSDSGFYLCAWRRQGVNSPLHFGNGTRLTVT.

The rearrangement links TRBV19 to TRBJ1-2, with a possible D match to TRBD1 (5 bases). The V end lost 8 bases, the J end lost 4 bases, and 8 bases lay between the germline ends. The V gene's germline CDR1 is LNHDA and CDR2 SQIVND (reference sequence). The CDR3 has 11 amino acids. The CDR3, as DNA: TGTGCCAGTCGGCAGGGCTATGGCTACACCTTC. It codes for CASRQGYGYTF.

The J gene is TRBJ2-7, the V gene TRBV11-2; D may be TRBD2 (5 bases). There are 15 residues in the CDR3. Trimming removed 3 bases from V and 2 bases from J, with 14 bases in between. Germline CDR1 and CDR2: SGHAT and FQNNGV. The chain's CDR3 is CASSLGSGRPYEQYF. In nucleotides, the CDR3 is TGTGCCAGCAGCTTGGGGAGTGGTCGGCCCTACGAGCAGTACTTC.

The chain is built from TRBV20-1 and TRBJ1-2, with a possible D match to TRBD1 (5 bases). Between the trimmed V and J ends, which lost 3 bases and 4 bases, there was a span of 15 bases. Germline V gene sequence: CDR1 DFQATT, CDR2 SNEGSKA (reference sequence). This CDR3 spans 14 amino acids. CDR3 region: CSASASGGVYGYTF. CDR3 bases: TGCAGTGCTAGTGCCTCGGGGGGGGTCTATGGCTACACCTTC.

CDR3 in amino acids: CASSLAGTRTDTQYF. The CDR3, as DNA: TGCGCCAGCAGCTTGGCTGGGACTAGAACAGATACGCAGTATTTT. The V call is TRBV5-1, the J call TRBJ2-3; 8 positions agree with TRBD2. The junction had 3 bases not matched to a gene; V was cut back by 0 bases and J by 3 bases. Looked up from germline, CDR1 is SGHRS and CDR2 is YFSETQ. This CDR3 is 15 amino acids long.

The rearrangement joins TRBV5-1 to TRBJ2-5; weak D call: TRBD2 (6 bases). Germline values: CDR1 SGHRS, CDR2 YFSETQ. The V end lost 0 bases, the J end lost 1 base, and 13 bases lay between the germline ends. The CDR3 contains 16 residues. The CDR3 DNA follows: TGCGCCAGCAGCTTGGGGTCATCGGGAGCCCAAGAGACCCAGTACTTC. Translated, it gives CASSLGSSGAQETQYF.

The chain recombines TRBV5-1 with TRBJ1-4, with a possible D match to TRBD1 (6 bases). Trimming cost V 5 bases and J 6 bases, with 20 bases left between them. The CDR3 has 16 residues. Germline lookup yields CDR1 SGHRS and CDR2 YFSETQ. The CDR3 sequence is CASSVGALAGDEKLFF. As DNA, the CDR3 is TGCGCCAGCAGTGTGGGGGCGTTAGCGGGGGATGAAAAACTGTTTTTT.